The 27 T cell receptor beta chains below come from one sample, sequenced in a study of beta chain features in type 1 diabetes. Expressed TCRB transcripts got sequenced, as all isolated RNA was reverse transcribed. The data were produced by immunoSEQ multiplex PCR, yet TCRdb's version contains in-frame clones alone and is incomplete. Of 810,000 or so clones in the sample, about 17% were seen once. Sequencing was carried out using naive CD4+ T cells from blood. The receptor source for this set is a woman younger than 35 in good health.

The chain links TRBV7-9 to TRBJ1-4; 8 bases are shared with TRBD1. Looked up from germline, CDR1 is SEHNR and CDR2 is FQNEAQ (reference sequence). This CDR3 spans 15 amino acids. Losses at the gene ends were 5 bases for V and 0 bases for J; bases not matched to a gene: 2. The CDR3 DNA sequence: TGTGCCAGCAGCCGACAGGGGACAACTAATGAAAAACTGTTTTTT. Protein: CASSRQGTTNEKLFF.

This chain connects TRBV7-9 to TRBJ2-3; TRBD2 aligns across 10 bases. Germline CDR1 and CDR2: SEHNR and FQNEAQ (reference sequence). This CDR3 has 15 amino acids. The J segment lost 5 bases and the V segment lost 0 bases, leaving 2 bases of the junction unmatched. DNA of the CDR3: TGTGCCAGCAGCTTAGCGGCTAGCGGGAGAGATACGCAGTATTTT. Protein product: CASSLAASGRDTQYF.

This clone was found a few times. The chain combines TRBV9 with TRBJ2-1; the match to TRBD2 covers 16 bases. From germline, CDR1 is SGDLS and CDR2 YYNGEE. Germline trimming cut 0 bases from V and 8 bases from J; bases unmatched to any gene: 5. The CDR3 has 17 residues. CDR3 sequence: CASSVGPGLAGGDEQFF. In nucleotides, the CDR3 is TGTGCCAGCAGCGTAGGGCCGGGACTAGCGGGAGGGGATGAGCAGTTCTTC.

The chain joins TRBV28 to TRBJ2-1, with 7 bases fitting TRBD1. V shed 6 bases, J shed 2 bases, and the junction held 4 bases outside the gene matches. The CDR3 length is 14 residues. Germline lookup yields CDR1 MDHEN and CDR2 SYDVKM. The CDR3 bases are TGTGCCAGCAGATGGGACAGAACCTACAATGAGCAGTTCTTC. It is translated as CASRWDRTYNEQFF.

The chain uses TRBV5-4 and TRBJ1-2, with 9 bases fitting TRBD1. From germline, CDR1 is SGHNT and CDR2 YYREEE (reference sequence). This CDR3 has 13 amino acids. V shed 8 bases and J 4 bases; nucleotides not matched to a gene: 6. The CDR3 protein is CASTGTGFYGYTF. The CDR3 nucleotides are TGTGCCAGTACCGGGACAGGGTTCTATGGCTACACCTTC.

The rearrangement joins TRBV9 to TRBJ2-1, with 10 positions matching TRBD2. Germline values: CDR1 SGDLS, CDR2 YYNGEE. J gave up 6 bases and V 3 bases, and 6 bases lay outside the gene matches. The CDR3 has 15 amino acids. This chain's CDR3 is CASSAGLAALNEQFF. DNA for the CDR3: TGTGCCAGCAGCGCAGGACTAGCGGCTCTCAATGAGCAGTTCTTC. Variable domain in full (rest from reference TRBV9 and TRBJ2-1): DSGVTQTPKHLITATGQRVTLRCSPRSGDLSVYWYQQSLDQGLQFLIQYYNGEERAKGNILERFSAQQFPDLHSELNLSSLELGDSALYFCASSAGLAALNEQFFGPGTRLTVL.

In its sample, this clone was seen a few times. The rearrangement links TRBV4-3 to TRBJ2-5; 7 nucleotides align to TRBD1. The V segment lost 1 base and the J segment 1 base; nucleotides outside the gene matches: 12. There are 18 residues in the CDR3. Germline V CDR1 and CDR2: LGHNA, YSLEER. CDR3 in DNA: TGCGCCAGCAGCCAAGCTGTGCCCGACAGGGTATTCCAAGAGACCCAGTACTTC. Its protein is CASSQAVPDRVFQETQYF.

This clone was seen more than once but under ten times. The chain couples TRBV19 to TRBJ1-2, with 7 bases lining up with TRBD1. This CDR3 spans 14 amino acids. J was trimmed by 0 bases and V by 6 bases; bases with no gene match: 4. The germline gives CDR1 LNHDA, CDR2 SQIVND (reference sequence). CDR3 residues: CASSPTGSNYGYTF. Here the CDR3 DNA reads TGTGCCAGTAGCCCGACAGGGTCTAACTATGGCTACACCTTC.

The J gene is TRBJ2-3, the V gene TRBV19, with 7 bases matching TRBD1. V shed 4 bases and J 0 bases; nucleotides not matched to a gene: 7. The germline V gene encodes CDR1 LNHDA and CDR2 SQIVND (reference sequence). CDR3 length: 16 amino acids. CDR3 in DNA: TGTGCCAGTAGTACCACCGGGACAGCTAGCACAGATACGCAGTATTTT. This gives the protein CASSTTGTASTDTQYF.

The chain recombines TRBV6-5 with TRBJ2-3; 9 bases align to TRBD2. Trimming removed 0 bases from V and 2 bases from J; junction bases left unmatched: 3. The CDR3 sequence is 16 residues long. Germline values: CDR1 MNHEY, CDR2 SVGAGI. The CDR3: CASSYSSSGATDTQYF. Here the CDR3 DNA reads TGTGCCAGCAGTTACTCATCTAGCGGGGCCACAGATACGCAGTATTTT.

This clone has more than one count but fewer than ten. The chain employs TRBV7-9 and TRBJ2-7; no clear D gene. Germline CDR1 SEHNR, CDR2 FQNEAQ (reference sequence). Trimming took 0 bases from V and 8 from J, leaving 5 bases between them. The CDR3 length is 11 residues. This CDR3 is CASSLAQQQYF. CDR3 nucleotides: TGTGCCAGCAGCTTAGCCCAGCAGCAGTACTTC.

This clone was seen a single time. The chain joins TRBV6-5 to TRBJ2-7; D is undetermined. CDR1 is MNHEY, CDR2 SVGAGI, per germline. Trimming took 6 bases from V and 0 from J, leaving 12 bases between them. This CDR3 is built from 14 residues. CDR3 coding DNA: TGTGCCAGCAGATATACAGAGAACTCCTACGAGCAGTACTTC. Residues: CASRYTENSYEQYF.

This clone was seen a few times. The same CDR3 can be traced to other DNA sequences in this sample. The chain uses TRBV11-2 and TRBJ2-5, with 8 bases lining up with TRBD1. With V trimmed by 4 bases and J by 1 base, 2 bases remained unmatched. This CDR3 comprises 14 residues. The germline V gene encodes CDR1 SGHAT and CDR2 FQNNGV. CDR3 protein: CASSSDRGQETQYF. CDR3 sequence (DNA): TGTGCCAGCAGCTCTGACAGGGGCCAAGAGACCCAGTACTTC.

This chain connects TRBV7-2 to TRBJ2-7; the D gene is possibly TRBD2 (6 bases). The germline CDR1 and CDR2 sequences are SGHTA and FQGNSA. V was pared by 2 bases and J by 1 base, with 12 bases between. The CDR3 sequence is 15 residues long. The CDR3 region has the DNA TGTGCCAGCAGCTTATCCCTAGCGAAATCCTACGAGCAGTACTTC. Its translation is CASSLSLAKSYEQYF.

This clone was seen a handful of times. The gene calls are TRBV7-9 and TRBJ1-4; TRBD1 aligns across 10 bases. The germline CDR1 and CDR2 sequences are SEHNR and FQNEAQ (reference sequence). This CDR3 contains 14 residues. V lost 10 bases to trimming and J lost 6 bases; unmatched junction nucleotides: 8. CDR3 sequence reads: CATRPGQGHEKLFF. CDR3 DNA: TGTGCCACCCGACCGGGACAGGGGCATGAAAAACTGTTTTTT.

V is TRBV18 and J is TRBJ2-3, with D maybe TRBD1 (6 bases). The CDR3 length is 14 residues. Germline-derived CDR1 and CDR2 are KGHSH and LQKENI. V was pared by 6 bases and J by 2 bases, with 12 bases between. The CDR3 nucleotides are TGTGCCAGCTCGGGGACATCCTCCACAGATACGCAGTATTTT. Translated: CASSGTSSTDTQYF.

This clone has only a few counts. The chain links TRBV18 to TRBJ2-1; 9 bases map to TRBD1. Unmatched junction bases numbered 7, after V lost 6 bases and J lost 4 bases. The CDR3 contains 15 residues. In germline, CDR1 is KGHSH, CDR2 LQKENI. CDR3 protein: CASSRRDRDYNEQFF. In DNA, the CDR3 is TGTGCCAGCTCGCGCCGGGACAGGGATTACAATGAGCAGTTCTTC.

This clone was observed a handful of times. The CDR3 DNA is TGTGCCAGCAGTTTCGTGACAGGGGCCTACGAGCAGTACTTC. The encoded protein is CASSFVTGAYEQYF. The chain uses TRBV28 and TRBJ2-7; 8 bases are shared with TRBD1. The CDR3 consists of 14 residues. With V trimmed by 3 bases and J by 2 bases, 3 bases remained unmatched. Per the germline V gene, CDR1 is MDHEN and CDR2 is SYDVKM.

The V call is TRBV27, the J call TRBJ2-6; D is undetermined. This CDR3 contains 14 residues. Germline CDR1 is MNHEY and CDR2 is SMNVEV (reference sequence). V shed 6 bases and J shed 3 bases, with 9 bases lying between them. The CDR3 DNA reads TGTGCCAGCAGAAAGTTTAGTGGGGCCAACGTCCTGACTTTC. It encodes CASRKFSGANVLTF.

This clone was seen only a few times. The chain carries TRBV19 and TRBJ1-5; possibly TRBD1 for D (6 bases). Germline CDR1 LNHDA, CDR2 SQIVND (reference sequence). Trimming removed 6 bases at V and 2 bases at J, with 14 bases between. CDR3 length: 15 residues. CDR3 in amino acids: CASSETGSGNQPQHF. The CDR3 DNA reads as TGTGCCAGTAGCGAAACAGGGTCGGGCAATCAGCCCCAGCATTTT.

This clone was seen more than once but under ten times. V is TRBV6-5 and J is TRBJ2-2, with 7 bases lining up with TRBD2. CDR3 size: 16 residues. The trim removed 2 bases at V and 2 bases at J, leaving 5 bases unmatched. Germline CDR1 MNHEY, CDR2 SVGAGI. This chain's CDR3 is CASSYGGGYNTGELFF. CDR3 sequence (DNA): TGTGCCAGCAGTTACGGGGGAGGGTACAACACCGGGGAGCTGTTTTTT.

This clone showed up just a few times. CDR3 loop: CASSLYGLQETQYF. DNA of the CDR3: TGTGCCAGCAGCTTGTATGGGCTCCAAGAGACCCAGTACTTC. The rearrangement uses TRBV5-4 and TRBJ2-5; D not certain. V lost 1 base to trimming and J lost 1 base, with 8 bases between them. CDR1 is SGHNT, CDR2 YYREEE, per germline (reference sequence). The length of the CDR3 is 14 residues.

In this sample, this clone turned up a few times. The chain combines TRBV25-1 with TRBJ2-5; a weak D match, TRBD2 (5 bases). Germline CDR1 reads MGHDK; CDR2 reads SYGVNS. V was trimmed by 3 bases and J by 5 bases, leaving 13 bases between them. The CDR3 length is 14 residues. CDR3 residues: CASSESARGETQYF. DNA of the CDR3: TGTGCCAGCAGTGAGTCCGCCCGCGGGGAGACCCAGTACTTC.

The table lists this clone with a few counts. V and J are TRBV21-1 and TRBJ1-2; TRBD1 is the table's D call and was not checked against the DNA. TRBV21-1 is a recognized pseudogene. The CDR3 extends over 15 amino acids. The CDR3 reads CASSNNRAGAYGYTF. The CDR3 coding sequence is TGTGCCAGCAGCAACAACAGGGCTGGGGCCTATGGCTACACCTTC.

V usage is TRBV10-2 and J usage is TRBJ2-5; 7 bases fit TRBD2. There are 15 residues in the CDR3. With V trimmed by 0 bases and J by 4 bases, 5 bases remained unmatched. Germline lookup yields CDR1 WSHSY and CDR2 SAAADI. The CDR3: CASSESWGRGETQYF. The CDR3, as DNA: TGCGCCAGCAGTGAGTCATGGGGGAGGGGAGAGACCCAGTACTTC.

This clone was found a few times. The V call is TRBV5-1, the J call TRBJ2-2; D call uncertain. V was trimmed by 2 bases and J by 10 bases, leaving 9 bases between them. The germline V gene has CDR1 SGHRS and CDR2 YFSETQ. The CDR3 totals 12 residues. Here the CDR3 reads CASSLEPQELFF. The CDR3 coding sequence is TGCGCCAGCAGCTTAGAGCCACAGGAGCTGTTTTTT.

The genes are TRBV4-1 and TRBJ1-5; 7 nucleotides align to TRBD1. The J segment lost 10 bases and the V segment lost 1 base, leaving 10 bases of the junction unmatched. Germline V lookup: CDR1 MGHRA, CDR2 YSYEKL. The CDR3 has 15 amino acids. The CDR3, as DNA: TGCGCCAGCAGCCAAGTCTCGAGACAGGGCAACCCCCAGCATTTT. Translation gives CASSQVSRQGNPQHF.